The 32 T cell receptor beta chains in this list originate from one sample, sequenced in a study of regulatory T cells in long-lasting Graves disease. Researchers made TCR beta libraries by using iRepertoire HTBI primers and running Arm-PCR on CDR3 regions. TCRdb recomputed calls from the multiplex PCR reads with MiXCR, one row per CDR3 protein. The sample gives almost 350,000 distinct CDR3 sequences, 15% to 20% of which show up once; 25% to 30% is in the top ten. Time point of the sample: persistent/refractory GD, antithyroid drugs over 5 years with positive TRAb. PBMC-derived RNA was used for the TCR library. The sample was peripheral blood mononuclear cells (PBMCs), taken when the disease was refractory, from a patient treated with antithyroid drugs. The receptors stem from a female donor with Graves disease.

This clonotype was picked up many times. The chain's CDR3 is CASSLEQSTEAFF. Here the CDR3 DNA reads TGTGCCAGCAGTTTAGAGCAGTCCACTGAAGCTTTCTTT. The V and J genes are TRBV12-3 or TRBV12-4 and TRBJ1-1, with no clear D. Trimming took 1 base from V and 4 from J, leaving 7 bases between them. The CDR3 consists of 13 residues.

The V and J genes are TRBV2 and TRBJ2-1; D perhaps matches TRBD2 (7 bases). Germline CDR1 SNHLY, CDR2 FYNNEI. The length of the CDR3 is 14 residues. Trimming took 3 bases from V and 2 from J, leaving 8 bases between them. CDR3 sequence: CASSDGGPYNEQFF. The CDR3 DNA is TGTGCCAGCAGTGACGGGGGGCCCTACAATGAGCAGTTCTTC.

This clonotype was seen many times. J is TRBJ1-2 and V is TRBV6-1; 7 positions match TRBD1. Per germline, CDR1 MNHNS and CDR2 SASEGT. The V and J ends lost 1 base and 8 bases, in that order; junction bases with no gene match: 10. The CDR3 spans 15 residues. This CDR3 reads CASSEGTGLPRGYTF. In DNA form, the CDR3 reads TGTGCCAGCAGTGAAGGGACAGGACTCCCCCGGGGCTACACCTTC.

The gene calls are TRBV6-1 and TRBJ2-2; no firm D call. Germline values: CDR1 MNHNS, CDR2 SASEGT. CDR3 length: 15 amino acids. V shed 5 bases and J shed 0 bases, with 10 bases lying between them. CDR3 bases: TGTGCCAGCAGTCGCACGCAGCCGAACACCGGGGAGCTGTTTTTT. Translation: CASSRTQPNTGELFF.

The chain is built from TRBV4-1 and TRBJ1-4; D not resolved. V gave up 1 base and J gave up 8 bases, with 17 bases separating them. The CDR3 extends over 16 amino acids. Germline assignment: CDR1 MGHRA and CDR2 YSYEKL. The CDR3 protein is CASSQGSLSGWEKLFF. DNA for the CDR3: TGCGCCAGCAGCCAAGGTAGTCTTTCGGGTTGGGAAAAACTGTTTTTT.

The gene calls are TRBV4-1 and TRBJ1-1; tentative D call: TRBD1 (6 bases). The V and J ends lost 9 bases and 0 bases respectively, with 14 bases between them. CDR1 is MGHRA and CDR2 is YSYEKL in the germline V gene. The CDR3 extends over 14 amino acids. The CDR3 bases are TGCGCCAGTAGAAACAGGGCTGTGAACACTGAAGCTTTCTTT. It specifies CASRNRAVNTEAFF.

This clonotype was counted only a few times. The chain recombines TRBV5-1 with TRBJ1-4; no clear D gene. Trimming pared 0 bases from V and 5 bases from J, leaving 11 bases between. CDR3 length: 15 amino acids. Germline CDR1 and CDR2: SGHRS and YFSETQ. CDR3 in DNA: TGCGCCAGCAGCTTGGCCGGTGGAAGGAATGAAAAACTGTTTTTT. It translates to CASSLAGGRNEKLFF.

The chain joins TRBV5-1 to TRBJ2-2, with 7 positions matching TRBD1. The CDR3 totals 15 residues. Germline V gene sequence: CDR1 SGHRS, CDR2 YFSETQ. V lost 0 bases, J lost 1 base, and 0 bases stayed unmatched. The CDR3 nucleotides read TGCGCCAGCAGCTTGGGGGACAGGAACACCGGGGAGCTGTTTTTT. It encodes CASSLGDRNTGELFF. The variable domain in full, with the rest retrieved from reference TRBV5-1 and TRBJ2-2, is KAGVTQTPRYLIKTRGQQVTLSCSPISGHRSVSWYQQTPGQGLQFLFEYFSETQRNKGNFPGRFSGRQFSNSRSEMNVSTLELGDSALYLCASSLGDRNTGELFFGEGSRLTVL.

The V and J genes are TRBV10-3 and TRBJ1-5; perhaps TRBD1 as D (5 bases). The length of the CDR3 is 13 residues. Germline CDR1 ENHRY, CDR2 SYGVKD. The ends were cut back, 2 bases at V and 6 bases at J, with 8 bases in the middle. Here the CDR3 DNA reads TGTGCCATCAGTGAGCAGGGAGGTCAGCCCCAGCATTTT. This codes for CAISEQGGQPQHF.

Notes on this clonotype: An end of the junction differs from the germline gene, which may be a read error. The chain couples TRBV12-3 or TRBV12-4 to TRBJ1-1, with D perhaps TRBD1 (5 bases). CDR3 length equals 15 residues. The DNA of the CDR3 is TGTGCCAGCAGTTTAGACACAGGTGAGAACACTGAAGCTTCCTTT. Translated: CASSLDTGENTEASF.

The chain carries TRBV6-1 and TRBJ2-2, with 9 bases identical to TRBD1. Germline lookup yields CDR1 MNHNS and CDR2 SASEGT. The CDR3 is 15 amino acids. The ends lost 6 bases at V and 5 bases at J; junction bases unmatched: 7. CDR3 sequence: CASRKTGGGTGELFF. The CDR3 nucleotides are TGTGCCAGCAGAAAGACAGGGGGAGGGACCGGGGAGCTGTTTTTT.

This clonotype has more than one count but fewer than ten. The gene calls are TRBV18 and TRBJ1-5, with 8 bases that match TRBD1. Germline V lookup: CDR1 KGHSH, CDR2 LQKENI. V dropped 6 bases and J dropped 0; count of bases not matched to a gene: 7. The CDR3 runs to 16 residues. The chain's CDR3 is CASSQGQANSNQPQHF. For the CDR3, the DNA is TGTGCCAGCTCCCAGGGACAGGCTAATAGCAATCAGCCCCAGCATTTT.

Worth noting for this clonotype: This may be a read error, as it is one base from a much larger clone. CDR3 amino acids: CSARDPRTGPEAFF. The CDR3 DNA sequence: TGCAGTGCTAGAGATCCCAGGACGGGACCTGAAGCTTTCTTT. This chain joins TRBV20-1 and TRBJ1-1; D possibly corresponds to TRBD1 (5 bases). In germline, CDR1 is DFQATT, CDR2 SNEGSKA (reference sequence). The CDR3 contains 14 residues. Trimming took off 0 bases at V and 6 bases at J, with 14 bases between the two ends.

The CDR3 coding sequence is TGTGCCAGCAGTTACTCGAAGGCAGGCACTGGAAACACCATATATTTT. Translated: CASSYSKAGTGNTIYF. The chain recombines TRBV6-9 with TRBJ1-3; D ambiguous. Deletions cut 3 bases from V and 2 bases from J, with 14 bases between. Germline V lookup: CDR1 MNHGY, CDR2 SVAAGI. The CDR3 is 16 amino acids.

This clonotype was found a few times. CDR3 loop: CAWSGPFEQYF. The CDR3 DNA reads TGTGCCTGGAGTGGTCCTTTCGAGCAGTACTTC. The V and J genes are TRBV30 and TRBJ2-7; D unresolved. V was trimmed by 1 base and J by 6 bases, leaving 7 bases between them. This CDR3 comprises 11 residues. Per the germline V gene, CDR1 is GTSNPN and CDR2 is SVGIG (reference sequence). The whole variable domain, remainder taken from reference TRBV30 and TRBJ2-7, is SQTIHQWPATLVQPVGSPLSLECTVEGTSNPNLYWYRQAAGRGLQLLFYSVGIGQISSEVPQNLSASRPQDRQFILSSKKLLLSDSGFYLCAWSGPFEQYFGPGTRLTVT.

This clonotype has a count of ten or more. The CDR3 bases are TGTGCCAGCAGTTACTCGAGACAGGGAGCCCTCGAGCAGTACTTC. Residues: CASSYSRQGALEQYF. The chain uses TRBV6-2 or TRBV6-3 and TRBJ2-7; 7 bases are a match to TRBD1. The V gene's germline CDR1 is MNHEY and CDR2 SVGEGT. The ends lost 0 bases at V and 6 bases at J; junction bases unmatched: 8. This CDR3 spans 15 amino acids.

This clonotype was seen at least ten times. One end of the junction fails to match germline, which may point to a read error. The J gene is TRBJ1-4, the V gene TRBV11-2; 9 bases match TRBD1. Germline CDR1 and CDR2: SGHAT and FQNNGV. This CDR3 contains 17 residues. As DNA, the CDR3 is TGCGCCAGCAGCCGAGAACTCCGGGACAGGGAGGATGAAAAACTGTTTTTT. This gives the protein CASSRELRDREDEKLFF.

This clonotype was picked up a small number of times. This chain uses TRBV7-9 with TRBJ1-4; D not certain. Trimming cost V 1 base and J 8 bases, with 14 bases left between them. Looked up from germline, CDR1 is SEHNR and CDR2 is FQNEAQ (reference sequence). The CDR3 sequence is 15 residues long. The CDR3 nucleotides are TGTGCCAGCAGCTTAGGGTCAAGGGCAGGCGAAAAACTGTTTTTT. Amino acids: CASSLGSRAGEKLFF.

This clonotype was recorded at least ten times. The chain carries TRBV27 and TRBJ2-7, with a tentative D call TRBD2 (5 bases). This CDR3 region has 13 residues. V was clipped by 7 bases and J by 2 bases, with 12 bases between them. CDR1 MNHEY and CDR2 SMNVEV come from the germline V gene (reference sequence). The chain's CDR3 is CASKRGYAYEQYF. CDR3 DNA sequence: TGTGCCAGCAAAAGAGGGTACGCCTACGAGCAGTACTTC.

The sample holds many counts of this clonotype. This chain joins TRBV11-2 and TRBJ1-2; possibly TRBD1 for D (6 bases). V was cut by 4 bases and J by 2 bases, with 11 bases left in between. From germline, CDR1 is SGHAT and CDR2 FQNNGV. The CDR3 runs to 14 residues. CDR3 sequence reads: CASSWGTLNYGYTF. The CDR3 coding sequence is TGTGCCAGCAGCTGGGGGACATTAAACTATGGCTACACCTTC.

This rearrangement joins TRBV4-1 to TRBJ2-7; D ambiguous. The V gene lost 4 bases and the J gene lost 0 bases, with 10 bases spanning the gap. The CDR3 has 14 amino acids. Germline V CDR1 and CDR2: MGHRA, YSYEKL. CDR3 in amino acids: CASSLLVVSYEQYF. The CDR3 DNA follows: TGCGCCAGCAGCCTGCTTGTCGTCTCCTACGAGCAGTACTTC.

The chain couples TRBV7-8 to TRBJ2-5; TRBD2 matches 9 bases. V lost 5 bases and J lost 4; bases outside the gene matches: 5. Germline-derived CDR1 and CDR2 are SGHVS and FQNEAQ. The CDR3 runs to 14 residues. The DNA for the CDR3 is TGTGCCAGCAGCGGTCGGACTAGCGTAGAGACCCAGTACTTC. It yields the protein CASSGRTSVETQYF.

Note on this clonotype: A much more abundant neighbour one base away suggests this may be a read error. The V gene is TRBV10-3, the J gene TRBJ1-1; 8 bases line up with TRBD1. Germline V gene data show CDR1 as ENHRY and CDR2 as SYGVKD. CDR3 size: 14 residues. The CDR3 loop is CAISDRGGDTETFF. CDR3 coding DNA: TGTGCCATCAGCGACAGGGGAGGTGATACTGAAACTTTCTTT.

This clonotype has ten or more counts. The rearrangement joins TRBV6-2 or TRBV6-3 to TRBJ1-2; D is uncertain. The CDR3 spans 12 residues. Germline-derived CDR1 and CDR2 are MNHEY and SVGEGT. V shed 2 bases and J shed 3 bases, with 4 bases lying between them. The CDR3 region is CASSYRDYGYTF. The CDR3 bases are TGTGCCAGCAGTTACAGGGACTATGGCTACACCTTC.

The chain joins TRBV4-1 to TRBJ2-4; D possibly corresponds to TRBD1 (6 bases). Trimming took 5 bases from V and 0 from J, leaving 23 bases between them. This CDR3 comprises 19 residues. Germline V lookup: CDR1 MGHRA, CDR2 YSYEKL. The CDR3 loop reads CASSNRPGQSDLAKNIQYF. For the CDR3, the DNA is TGCGCCAGCAGCAACCGCCCTGGACAGTCCGATCTAGCCAAAAACATTCAGTACTTC.

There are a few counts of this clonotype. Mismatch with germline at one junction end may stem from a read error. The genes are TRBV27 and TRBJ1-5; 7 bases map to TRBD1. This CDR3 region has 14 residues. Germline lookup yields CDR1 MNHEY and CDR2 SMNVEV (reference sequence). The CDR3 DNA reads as TGTGCCAGCAGTATATCAGGGGGGGGACAGCCCCAGCATTTT. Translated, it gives CASSISGGGQPQHF.

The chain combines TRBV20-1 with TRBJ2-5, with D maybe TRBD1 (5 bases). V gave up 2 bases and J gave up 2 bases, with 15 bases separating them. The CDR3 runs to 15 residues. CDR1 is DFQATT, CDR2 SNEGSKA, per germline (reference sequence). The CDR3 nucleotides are TGCAGTGCTAGACGCGCAGGGCGCCCACAAGAGACCCAGTACTTC. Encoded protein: CSARRAGRPQETQYF.

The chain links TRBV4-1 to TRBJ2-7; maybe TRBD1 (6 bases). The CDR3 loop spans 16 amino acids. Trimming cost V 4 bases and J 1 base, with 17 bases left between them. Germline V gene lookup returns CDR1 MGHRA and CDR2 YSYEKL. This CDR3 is CASSLTIQGQSYEQYF. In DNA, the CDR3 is TGCGCCAGCAGCCTAACCATACAGGGTCAGTCCTACGAGCAGTACTTC.

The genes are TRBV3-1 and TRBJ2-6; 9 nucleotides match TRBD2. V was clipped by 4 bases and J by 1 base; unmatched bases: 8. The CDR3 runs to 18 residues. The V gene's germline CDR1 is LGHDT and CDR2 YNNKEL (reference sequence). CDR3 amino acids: CASSPLAGIASGANVLTF. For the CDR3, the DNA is TGTGCCAGCAGCCCCCTAGCGGGGATTGCGTCTGGGGCCAACGTCCTGACTTTC.

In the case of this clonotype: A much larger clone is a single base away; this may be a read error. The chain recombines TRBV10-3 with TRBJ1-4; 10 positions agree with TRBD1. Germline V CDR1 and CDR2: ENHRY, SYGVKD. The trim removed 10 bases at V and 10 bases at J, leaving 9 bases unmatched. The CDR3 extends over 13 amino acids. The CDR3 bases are TGTGCCACCAACCGGGACAGGGGTGGAAAACTGTTTTTT. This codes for CATNRDRGGKLFF.

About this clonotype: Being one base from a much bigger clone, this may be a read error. The CDR3 reads CASSALFSTAIYEQYF. CDR3 bases: TGTGCCAGCAGTGCACTTTTCTCTACAGCGATCTACGAGCAGTACTTC. The chain uses TRBV6-2 or TRBV6-3 and TRBJ2-7; no clear D gene. CDR3 length: 16 amino acids. CDR1 is MNHEY and CDR2 is SVGEGT in the germline V gene. Trimming cost V 5 bases and J 3 bases, with 20 bases left between them.

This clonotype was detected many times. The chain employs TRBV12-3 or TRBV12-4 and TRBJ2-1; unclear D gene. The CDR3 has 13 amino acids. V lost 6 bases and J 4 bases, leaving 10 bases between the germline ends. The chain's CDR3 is CASSHVPYNEQFF. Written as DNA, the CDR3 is TGTGCCAGCAGCCACGTACCGTACAATGAGCAGTTCTTC.